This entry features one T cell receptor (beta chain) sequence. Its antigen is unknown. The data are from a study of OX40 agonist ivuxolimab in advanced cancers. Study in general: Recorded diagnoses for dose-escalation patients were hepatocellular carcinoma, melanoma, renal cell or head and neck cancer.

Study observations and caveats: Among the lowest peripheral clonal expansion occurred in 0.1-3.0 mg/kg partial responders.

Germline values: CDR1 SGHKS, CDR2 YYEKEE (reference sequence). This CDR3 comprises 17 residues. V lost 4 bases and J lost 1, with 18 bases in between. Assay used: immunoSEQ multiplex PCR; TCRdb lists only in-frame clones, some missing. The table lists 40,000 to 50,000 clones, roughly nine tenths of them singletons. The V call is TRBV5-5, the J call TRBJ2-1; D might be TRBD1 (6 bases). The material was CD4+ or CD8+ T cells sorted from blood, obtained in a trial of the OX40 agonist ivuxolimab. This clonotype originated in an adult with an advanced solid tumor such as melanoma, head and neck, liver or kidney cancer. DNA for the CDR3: TGTGCCAGCAGCCCTACTCCACAGGGCCCTTCCTACAATGAGCAGTTCTTC. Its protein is CASSPTPQGPSYNEQFF.